These T cell receptor beta chains were read from a single sample in a study of regulatory T cells in long-lasting Graves disease. TCRdb redid the calling of the multiplex PCR reads with MiXCR, one entry per CDR3 protein. Here the sample spans about 500,000 distinct CDR3 sequences, 12% being singletons. This sample was shared with a second study, whose subject was T cells in Graves' hyperthyroidism and ophthalmopathy.

The sample here was peripheral blood mononuclear cells (PBMCs), taken at new diagnosis, from a patient treated with antithyroid drugs. The receptor source for this set is a woman aged 25 to 39 with Graves disease. The CDR3 runs from the conserved cysteine through the conserved F or W. Fields, in order: CDR3 length, J gene, D gene, clone size, V gene, CDR3 DNA, CDR3 protein. The D gene is left open where the match is weak. Rows may omit the clone size; those that give it use once, few, many or a size class.

CDR3 length: 17
J gene: TRBJ2-2
D gene: TRBD1
clone size: -
V gene: TRBV5-8
CDR3 DNA: TGTGCCAGCAGCTTACCACAGGGGGCTTTGTCCACCGGGGAGCTGTTTTTT
CDR3 protein: CASSLPQGALSTGELFF

CDR3 length: 15
J gene: TRBJ1-1
D gene: -
clone size: many
V gene: TRBV18
CDR3 DNA: TGTGCCAGCTCACCACCGTCGGGGGTGAACACTGAAGCTTTCTTT
CDR3 protein: CASSPPSGVNTEAFF

CDR3 length: 14
J gene: TRBJ2-2
D gene: -
clone size: few
V gene: TRBV9
CDR3 DNA: TGTGCCAGCAGCGCGCAGGGTTACGGCGGGGAGCTGTTTTTT
CDR3 protein: CASSAQGYGGELFF

CDR3 length: 17
J gene: TRBJ2-1
D gene: -
clone size: many
V gene: TRBV2
CDR3 DNA: TGTGCCAGCAGTGAAAGCTGGTTTAGCGGCGGGGCAATTGAGCAGTTCTTC
CDR3 protein: CASSESWFSGGAIEQFF

CDR3 length: 15
J gene: TRBJ1-2
D gene: -
clone size: many
V gene: TRBV11-3
CDR3 DNA: TGTGCCAGCAGCAGGGGGACTTCCCGACCCTATGGCTACACCTTC
CDR3 protein: CASSRGTSRPYGYTF

CDR3 length: 13
J gene: TRBJ2-7
D gene: -
clone size: few
V gene: TRBV18
CDR3 DNA: TGTGCCAGCTCACCCACAAGTACCTACGAGCAGTACTTC
CDR3 protein: CASSPTSTYEQYF

CDR3 length: 13
J gene: TRBJ2-5
D gene: -
clone size: many
V gene: TRBV10-3
CDR3 DNA: TGTGCCATCAGTTCCGGGGGCGAAGAGACCCAGTACTTC
CDR3 protein: CAISSGGEETQYF

CDR3 length: 13
J gene: TRBJ1-2
D gene: -
clone size: few
V gene: TRBV6-1
CDR3 DNA: TGTGCCAGCACGCGGGGGATTAACTATGGCTACACCTTC
CDR3 protein: CASTRGINYGYTF

CDR3 length: 13
J gene: TRBJ1-5
D gene: -
clone size: -
V gene: TRBV10-3
CDR3 DNA: TGTGCCATCAGTGAGTCCGGTTATCAGCCCCAGCATTTT
CDR3 protein: CAISESGYQPQHF

CDR3 length: 14
J gene: TRBJ2-4
D gene: TRBD1
clone size: few
V gene: TRBV11-2
CDR3 DNA: TGTGCCAGCAGCCCAGGGGGCTCCAAAAACATTCAGTACTTC
CDR3 protein: CASSPGGSKNIQYF

CDR3 length: 11
J gene: TRBJ1-2
D gene: -
clone size: many
V gene: TRBV29-1
CDR3 DNA: TGCAGCGTTGTAGGCCGCACAGGCTACACCTTC
CDR3 protein: CSVVGRTGYTF

CDR3 length: 14
J gene: TRBJ2-1
D gene: TRBD2
clone size: many
V gene: TRBV29-1
CDR3 DNA: TGCAGCGTTACTAGCGGAAGCTCCTACAATGAGCAGTTCTTC
CDR3 protein: CSVTSGSSYNEQFF

CDR3 length: 12
J gene: TRBJ1-1
D gene: -
clone size: many
V gene: TRBV12-3/TRBV12-4
CDR3 DNA: TGTGCCAGCGGGTCGTGGGGGAGGGTAGCTTTCTTT
CDR3 protein: CASGSWGRVAFF

CDR3 length: 16
J gene: TRBJ2-7
D gene: TRBD2
clone size: many
V gene: TRBV19
CDR3 DNA: TGTGCCAGTAGTTCTTCCCTTAGCGGGAGGGCCCGGGAGCAGTACTTC
CDR3 protein: CASSSSLSGRAREQYF

CDR3 length: 15
J gene: TRBJ2-2
D gene: -
clone size: few
V gene: TRBV15
CDR3 DNA: TGTGCCACCAGCAGACCCCAGGGGTCCGGCGGGGAGCTGTTTTTT
CDR3 protein: CATSRPQGSGGELFF

CDR3 length: 17
J gene: TRBJ2-3
D gene: TRBD2
clone size: -
V gene: TRBV20-1
CDR3 DNA: TGCAGTGCTAGAGATCCCCTAGCGGGAGGGCCCGGAGATACGCAGTATTTT
CDR3 protein: CSARDPLAGGPGDTQYF

CDR3 length: 14
J gene: TRBJ1-2
D gene: TRBD1
clone size: -
V gene: TRBV5-4
CDR3 DNA: TGTGCCAGCAGCTTGGAGGGACAGGGGCATGGCTACACCTTC
CDR3 protein: CASSLEGQGHGYTF

CDR3 length: 15
J gene: TRBJ2-2
D gene: -
clone size: -
V gene: TRBV30
CDR3 DNA: TGTGCCTGGGCAGGGGACCTTGTATTCACCGGGGAGCTGTTTTTT
CDR3 protein: CAWAGDLVFTGELFF

CDR3 length: 16
J gene: TRBJ1-5
D gene: TRBD1
clone size: few
V gene: TRBV20-1
CDR3 DNA: TGCAGTGCTAGAGATCGTAGAACAGGGGTCAATCAGCCCCAGCATTTT
CDR3 protein: CSARDRRTGVNQPQHF

CDR3 length: 13
J gene: TRBJ2-4
D gene: -
clone size: -
V gene: TRBV27
CDR3 DNA: TGTGCCAGCAGTAGAGGGACGGAGAACATTCAGTACTTC
CDR3 protein: CASSRGTENIQYF

CDR3 length: 17
J gene: TRBJ2-1
D gene: TRBD2
clone size: many
V gene: TRBV6-4
CDR3 DNA: TGTGCCAGCAGTGACTGGTATAGCGGGAGCTCCTACAATGAGCAGTTCTTC
CDR3 protein: CASSDWYSGSSYNEQFF

CDR3 length: 12
J gene: TRBJ1-5
D gene: TRBD1
clone size: many
V gene: TRBV6-2/TRBV6-3
CDR3 DNA: TGTGCCAGCCGTACAGGGGCCCAGCCCCAGCATTTT
CDR3 protein: CASRTGAQPQHF

CDR3 length: 15
J gene: TRBJ1-2
D gene: TRBD1
clone size: few
V gene: TRBV4-3
CDR3 DNA: TGCGCCAGCAGCCAAGGGCCGGGACAGAACTATGGCTACACCTTC
CDR3 protein: CASSQGPGQNYGYTF

CDR3 length: 14
J gene: TRBJ1-1
D gene: TRBD1
clone size: -
V gene: TRBV6-4
CDR3 DNA: TGTGCCAGCAGCTTCGACAGGGGGGATGGTCGAGCTTTCTTT
CDR3 protein: CASSFDRGDGRAFF

CDR3 length: 16
J gene: TRBJ2-5
D gene: TRBD1
clone size: many
V gene: TRBV28
CDR3 DNA: TGTGCCAGCAGAACTGGACAGGGTGGTTCATGGGTGACCCAGTACTTC
CDR3 protein: CASRTGQGGSWVTQYF

CDR3 length: 14
J gene: TRBJ1-1
D gene: -
clone size: many
V gene: TRBV11-2
CDR3 DNA: TGTGCCAGCAGCTTCCTCAAAGGGGACACTGAAGCTTTCTTT
CDR3 protein: CASSFLKGDTEAFF

CDR3 length: 15
J gene: TRBJ2-2
D gene: -
clone size: many
V gene: TRBV11-2
CDR3 DNA: TGTGCCAGCAGCTTAGATAGATCTTATAGCGGGGAGCTGTTTTTT
CDR3 protein: CASSLDRSYSGELFF

CDR3 length: 15
J gene: TRBJ2-5
D gene: TRBD2
clone size: many
V gene: TRBV20-1
CDR3 DNA: TGCAGTGCTAGAGTACCTAGCGGCCCCCAAGAGACCCAGTACTTC
CDR3 protein: CSARVPSGPQETQYF

CDR3 length: 14
J gene: TRBJ1-3
D gene: -
clone size: many
V gene: TRBV2
CDR3 DNA: TGTGCCAGCAGTACCGGGACCTCTGGAAACACCATATATTTT
CDR3 protein: CASSTGTSGNTIYF

CDR3 length: 13
J gene: TRBJ2-3
D gene: -
clone size: -
V gene: TRBV2
CDR3 DNA: TGTGCCAGGTCGAGGGGGGGCGCGGATACGCAGTATTTT
CDR3 protein: CARSRGGADTQYF

CDR3 length: 11
J gene: TRBJ1-1
D gene: -
clone size: many
V gene: TRBV4-3
CDR3 DNA: TGCGCCAGCAGCCAGGGACACCAAGCTTTCTTT
CDR3 protein: CASSQGHQAFF

CDR3 length: 14
J gene: TRBJ1-1
D gene: -
clone size: -
V gene: TRBV4-2
CDR3 DNA: TGTGCCAGCAGCCCCCACGGGGGGTTTACTGAAGCTTTCTTT
CDR3 protein: CASSPHGGFTEAFF

CDR3 length: 16
J gene: TRBJ2-3
D gene: -
clone size: -
V gene: TRBV7-2
CDR3 DNA: TGTGCCAGCAGCGTTCGGCAGCGGGTTAGCACAGATACGCAGTATTTT
CDR3 protein: CASSVRQRVSTDTQYF

CDR3 length: 16
J gene: TRBJ2-1
D gene: -
clone size: few
V gene: TRBV6-2/TRBV6-3
CDR3 DNA: TGTGCCAGCAGTTATTATAGGGGGGGGTCCACTGGCGAGCAGTTCTTC
CDR3 protein: CASSYYRGGSTGEQFF

CDR3 length: 14
J gene: TRBJ2-7
D gene: TRBD2
clone size: many
V gene: TRBV20-1
CDR3 DNA: TGCAGTGCTAGAAGGACTAGCTACTCCTACGAGCAGTACTTC
CDR3 protein: CSARRTSYSYEQYF

CDR3 length: 17
J gene: TRBJ1-4
D gene: -
clone size: few
V gene: TRBV9
CDR3 DNA: TGTGCCAGCAGTTACCAACCTGAAGGGGCGCACGGTGAAAAACTGTTTTTT
CDR3 protein: CASSYQPEGAHGEKLFF

CDR3 length: 14
J gene: TRBJ2-3
D gene: -
clone size: many
V gene: TRBV6-1
CDR3 DNA: TGTGCCAGCAAAGGGCCTAGCGGCACAGATACGCAGTATTTT
CDR3 protein: CASKGPSGTDTQYF

CDR3 length: 15
J gene: TRBJ1-6
D gene: -
clone size: many
V gene: TRBV20-1
CDR3 DNA: TGCAGTGCTAGAGCGGAGATGGGACGTACGCCACCCCTCCACTTT
CDR3 protein: CSARAEMGRTPPLHF

CDR3 length: 13
J gene: TRBJ1-1
D gene: -
clone size: many
V gene: TRBV11-3
CDR3 DNA: TGTGCCAGCAGCTTTGGGGAAGGGACTGAAGCTTTCTTT
CDR3 protein: CASSFGEGTEAFF

CDR3 length: 16
J gene: TRBJ1-1
D gene: -
clone size: many
V gene: TRBV12-3/TRBV12-4
CDR3 DNA: TGTGCCAGCAGAGACCGAGGACAGCTTAGCAACACTGAAGCTTTCTTT
CDR3 protein: CASRDRGQLSNTEAFF

CDR3 length: 14
J gene: TRBJ1-1
D gene: -
clone size: many
V gene: TRBV10-3
CDR3 DNA: TGTGCCATCAGGCCGGGACGGCCTAACACTGAAGCTTTCTTT
CDR3 protein: CAIRPGRPNTEAFF

CDR3 length: 15
J gene: TRBJ2-2
D gene: -
clone size: many
V gene: TRBV2
CDR3 DNA: TGTGCCAGCAGTGACGCGCGGACGAACACCGGGGAGCTGTTTTTT
CDR3 protein: CASSDARTNTGELFF

CDR3 length: 13
J gene: TRBJ2-7
D gene: -
clone size: few
V gene: TRBV6-5
CDR3 DNA: TGTGCCAGCAGTTACGCGTGGCCCTACGAGCAGTACTTC
CDR3 protein: CASSYAWPYEQYF

CDR3 length: 15
J gene: TRBJ2-7
D gene: -
clone size: once
V gene: TRBV7-8
CDR3 DNA: TGTGCCAGCAGCTTAAGTCTCTGGAGTCTCTACGAGCAGTACTTC
CDR3 protein: CASSLSLWSLYEQYF

CDR3 length: 15
J gene: TRBJ2-4
D gene: -
clone size: few
V gene: TRBV7-9
CDR3 DNA: TGTGCCAGCCAAGGATTGGGTGGGTCCAAAAACATTCAGTACTTC
CDR3 protein: CASQGLGGSKNIQYF

CDR3 length: 14
J gene: TRBJ2-7
D gene: -
clone size: many
V gene: TRBV11-3
CDR3 DNA: TGTGCCAGCAGCCCGGGACCGCGGGCCTACGAGCAGTACTTC
CDR3 protein: CASSPGPRAYEQYF

CDR3 length: 11
J gene: TRBJ1-2
D gene: -
clone size: many
V gene: TRBV20-1
CDR3 DNA: TGCAGTGCTAGCCCGGGCTATGGCTACACCTTC
CDR3 protein: CSASPGYGYTF

CDR3 length: 18
J gene: TRBJ2-5
D gene: TRBD2
clone size: many
V gene: TRBV2
CDR3 DNA: TGTGCCAGCATGCTCGCTAGCGGGAGTAGTAGCGGCCAAGAGACCCAGTACTTC
CDR3 protein: CASMLASGSSSGQETQYF

CDR3 length: 16
J gene: TRBJ2-7
D gene: -
clone size: few
V gene: TRBV29-1
CDR3 DNA: TGCAGCGTTGAAGGCACGTCGGCTGGGTGGGGGTACGAGCAGTACTTC
CDR3 protein: CSVEGTSAGWGYEQYF

CDR3 length: 14
J gene: TRBJ2-7
D gene: -
clone size: many
V gene: TRBV27
CDR3 DNA: TGTGCCAGCAGTTTATTCGGGTGGCGATCTCAGCAGTACTTC
CDR3 protein: CASSLFGWRSQQYF

CDR3 length: 16
J gene: TRBJ1-6
D gene: -
clone size: many
V gene: TRBV20-1
CDR3 DNA: TGCAGTGCTAGGAAGGACGGGACGAGAGCTAATCCACCCCTCCACTTT
CDR3 protein: CSARKDGTRANPPLHF